This TCR beta chain came from a study of cytomegalovirus exposure and HLA in healthy donors (dated by TCRdb to between 2016 and 2019). Regarding the complete study: An earlier analysis of several hundred of the donors reported more than 250 Gb of sequence data and some 120 million unique TCR beta sequences from 150 million to 200 million T cells. Around 320 gigabases of sequencing data and 70 million to 85 million unique TCR sequences were included in an early release covering around 650 HLA-typed donors. Both class I and class II loci were covered by HLA typing, at four-digit resolution. In an earlier analysis of 500 to 650 of the donors, high-throughput TCR beta sequencing was used to judge whether each TCR beta V gene segment behaved as functional or pseudogenic. In a later analysis, previously published TCR beta repertoires from roughly 710 donors were re-analyzed and high-resolution HLA genotyping was added so that TCR occurrence patterns could be studied. On average, 235,054 unique TCR beta nucleotide sequences were sequenced per donor among some 430 genotyped donors of the cohort, with roughly 18% of those sequences being non-productive. Roughly 5 DR-DQ haplotypes were handled as single units for association and clustering, since linkage in the cohort was strong. All discovery cohort repertoires had been generated using a single sequencing platform. In a later genetic analysis, genome-wide SNP genotypes for about 60% of the 666 donors were used, and that subset was treated as a discovery cohort. Of the approximately 400 genotyped donors, 81% fell in the genetic ancestry cluster associated with self-reported Caucasian donors. The study combined high-throughput TCR immunosequencing, statistical association of individual TCRs with disease status, and machine learning to predict cytomegalovirus infection status. In the later analysis, no new phenotypic data were used to find candidate immune exposures; instead, reliance was placed on TCR beta sequences and their occurrence across donors. Donor age, sex, ethnicity and CMV serostatus were compiled alongside the repertoire data. The T cell repertoires of under 700 subjects were profiled by immunosequencing and related to cytomegalovirus serostatus. Typing coverage varied by locus: 629-630 donors for A, B, C, DRB1 and DQB1; approximately 560 for DQA1; approximately 610 for DPA1; some 470 for DPB1. The study aimed to test whether signatures of past pathogen exposure could be identified by cataloging public T cell receptors. A separate validation cohort of over a hundred different subjects was used in addition to the 666-subject first cohort. The research as a whole found: Correlated functional status among segregating V segments might be attributable to linkage disequilibrium, but an unknown experimental factor could not be ruled out. When HLA alleles, especially DR and DQ, strongly co-occurred, attributing TCR associations to individual alleles was difficult. In a later analysis, over 15,000 TCR beta sequences were associated with specific HLA alleles at a false discovery rate of 0.05. Some IMGT-functional V segments, including TRBV6-2 and TRBV6-3, could not be distinguished by the 87-base-pair reads and were therefore excluded. While some public TCRs were present in many individuals, most TCR sequences turned up only very rarely across donors. In an earlier analysis of approximately 590 of the donors, most TCR beta V segments appeared in productive rearrangements about 90% or about 30% of the time, broadly matching IMGT annotations. The classifier was reported to diagnose cytomegalovirus status with high specificity and sensitivity in both the original cohort and the validation cohort. Only TCR beta chains were sequenced in this cohort, and the absence of alpha or paired-chain data limited detectable features. Compared with the 666-donor mean, donors in an Asian-associated ancestry cluster had fewer N-insertions in productive TCRs, according to a later genetic analysis. Because some donors lacked HLA typing at each locus, the association tests relied only on the typed subset. A total of 150 or so TCR beta chains were listed by the study as associated with cytomegalovirus. Most CMV-associated TCR beta chains appeared to be HLA-restricted in a later analysis, and the HLA associations seemed to be driven largely by CMV exposure. A further reported finding was that TCR beta sequences accurately predicted the HLA-A and HLA-B alleles for most subjects in the first cohort. Roughly uniform sequencing depth across donors was assumed in presence/absence analyses, although this assumption may not hold. A later analysis found that HLA-associated TCR beta chains were more clonally expanded and had lower generation probabilities than equally common non-associated chains. According to a later analysis, TCR association rates differed among HLA loci, with DRB1 alleles showing the most associated TCRs and HLA-C alleles showing the fewest. Three of the identified cytomegalovirus-associated TCR beta chains were confirmed in vitro to be specific for cytomegalovirus antigens. The only immune exposure information available for the cohort was CMV serostatus. According to the authors, the approach could potentially be generalized to other disease states and immunological phenotypes. A later analysis reported that several top co-occurrence clusters appeared linked to parvovirus B19, influenza, CMV and Epstein-Barr virus. The earlier analysis of about 600 of the donors excluded seventeen rarely observed V segments, including chromosome 9 orphons, because counts were too low. In a later genetic analysis, a missense DCLRE1C variant was associated with V-gene and J-gene trimming of TCR beta chains, and the association was replicated in an independent cohort. A cluster of highly shared sequence variants was judged likely to represent a technical artifact of the sequencing pipeline.

The germline V gene supplies CDR1 LGHNA and CDR2 YSLEER. The CDR3 runs 15 amino acids, cysteine and phenylalanine included. Only the CDR3 part of the read is kept: 45 bases, read in frame from the first base. V lost 4 bases and J lost 4 bases, and the count of bases not matched to a germline gene is 8. A word on this clone: The target of this receptor is not known.

In total, roughly 710 healthy bone marrow donors made up the cohort. At the time of sampling, every cohort member was nominally healthy, though immune exposures that went unrecorded were likely present. The donor tested CMV seronegative, placing the donor among the 300 to 450 seronegative members of the cohort. A peripheral blood sample was provided by each donor, and peripheral blood mononuclear cells were used for TCR beta sequencing. Genomic DNA extraction from the blood cell samples was performed with the Qiagen DNeasy Blood Extraction Kit. The library was prepared using the immunoSEQ multiplex PCR assay. A mixture of 60 forward primers for TCR Vbeta segments and 13 reverse primers for TCR Jbeta segments was used in the multiplex PCR. A multiplex PCR assay on genomic DNA amplified the CDR3 region of rearranged TCR beta genes. The Illumina HiSeq System was used to sequence the amplified TCR beta libraries as 87-base-pair reads. The study's processing was this. Across the 700 or so repertoires, a later analysis counted tens of millions of unique TCR beta chains, some 11 million of which were shared by at least two donors. To remove PCR and sequencing errors, raw reads were error-corrected and collapsed into unique sequences using a nearest-neighbor algorithm that merged closely related sequences. V, D and J gene segments were assigned by aligning CDR3 sequences to IMGT reference sequences. For a sequence to be retained, at least a six-nucleotide match to both a V gene segment and a J gene segment was required. Rearrangements were called productive when the CDR3 lacked stop codons and stayed in frame with V and J; all others were non-productive. CDR3 was defined by IMGT convention, running from the second conserved V-encoded cysteine to the conserved J-encoded phenylalanine. The earlier analysis of roughly 590 of the donors excluded sequences that lacked an unambiguous match to a single V gene segment. In an earlier analysis of 587 of the donors, V segments were called functional above 56.7% productive rearrangements and were called segregating when the between-donor standard deviation exceeded 5%. A statistical classification framework was built to diagnose cytomegalovirus status from the catalog of TCR beta chain sequences. In a later analysis, TCR nucleotide sequences were compared against IMGT/GENE-DB human TR gene sequences so that V and J genes could be assigned. Using the TCRdist pipeline, a later analysis assigned CDR3 sequences along with most-parsimonious VDJ recombination scenarios. In a later analysis, each TCR beta chain was defined by its CDR3 amino acid sequence together with its V-gene family, and reads lacking a unique V-gene family were excluded. To address suspected cross-contamination and a sequencing artifact, a later analysis removed approximately 590 highly shared, low-generation-probability nucleotide sequences. In a later analysis, a clonal expansion index for each public chain was calculated from normalized within-repertoire ranks of inferred template counts. Generation probabilities in a later analysis came from a VDJ recombination model fitted to out-of-frame rearrangements, and those results were checked against IGoR. In a later analysis, TCR-TCR, TCR-HLA and TCR-CMV co-occurrence was scored with hypergeometric tests, and a repertoire-size bias correction was applied to TCR pairs. A later analysis estimated false discovery rates by permuting HLA or CMV assignments 20 times. In a later analysis, co-occurring TCRs were grouped using DBSCAN, with TCRdist sequence similarity added in when clustering inside HLA-allele-positive subsets. Repertoires with fewer than 30,000 or more than 120,000 public chains, plus five repertoires with anomalous nucleotide sharing, were excluded from co-occurrence clustering. This is the immuneACCESS table as TCRdb keeps it, with only in-frame sequences that have V and J called. A part of the clones is gone; compared with another copy, unresolved V genes explain less than half, and the rest is unexplained. D and trimming were read from the DNA, whereas the V and J calls and clone size are those reported in that table. The table held for this sample gives about 100,000 clones. More than 0.5% of the sample rests with the top ten.

The receptor comes from a man between 45 and 60 years old in good health and CMV-seronegative. Source material: PBMCs. The sequence links TRBV4-3 to TRBJ2-7; 9 central nucleotides agree with TRBD2. The CDR3 sequence is CASSRVAGVGYEQYF. In nucleotides, the sequence is TGCGCCAGCAGCCGAGTAGCGGGAGTTGGGTACGAGCAGTACTTC.